This T cell receptor (beta chain) was obtained from a study of blood T cell repertoires in COVID-19. Study-wide background: In each case, the material was cDNA or gDNA derived from T cells, B-cell-depleted T cells, or PBMCs.

Only in-frame clones appear in the TCRdb table, and some are missing; sequencing was by immunoSEQ multiplex PCR. The data show about 58,000 clones, around 89% seen once. V lost 4 bases to trimming and J lost 4 bases; unmatched junction nucleotides: 3. The germline V gene has CDR1 SGHTA and CDR2 FQGNSA. This CDR3 has 13 residues. Input material: peripheral blood. The gene calls are TRBV7-2 and TRBJ2-5; TRBD1 agrees at 7 bases. This sequence originates from a woman aged 60-70 years with active COVID-19. The CDR3 here is CASSSGQAETQYF. The DNA of the CDR3 is TGTGCCAGCAGCTCCGGACAGGCAGAGACCCAGTACTTC.